The rows below give T cell receptor beta chains drawn from one sample of a study of blood T cells in healthy people across ages. TCRdb independently ran MiXCR on the 5' RACE reads; one entry per CDR3 protein. Of about a million distinct CDR3 sequences in the sample, roughly half were seen once. Sequencing was carried out using blood. The receptors stem from a woman in her sixties or seventies in good health. The CDR3 runs from the conserved cysteine through the conserved F or W. D genes are given only for firm matches. Rows may omit the clone size; those that give it use once, few, many or a size class.

clone size: -
V gene: TRBV7-8
J gene: TRBJ2-3
D gene: -
CDR3 DNA: TGTGCCAGCAGCTTAGGGGGACGAGGGACGGCAGATACGCAGTATTTT
CDR3 protein: CASSLGGRGTADTQYF

clone size: -
V gene: TRBV24-1
J gene: TRBJ2-1
D gene: -
CDR3 DNA: TGTGCCACCAGTGAGAGATACAATGAGCAGTTCTTC
CDR3 protein: CATSERYNEQFF

clone size: -
V gene: TRBV6-4
J gene: TRBJ2-5
D gene: -
CDR3 DNA: TGTGCCAGCATCTGGGAGCAGTACTTC
CDR3 protein: CASIWEQYF

clone size: few
V gene: TRBV6-2/TRBV6-3
J gene: TRBJ2-4
D gene: -
CDR3 DNA: TGTGCCAGCAGTTACGCGGTAGGAAACATTCAGTACTTC
CDR3 protein: CASSYAVGNIQYF

clone size: -
V gene: TRBV30
J gene: TRBJ1-1
D gene: -
CDR3 DNA: TGTGCCTGGAGTTTGGGACTCTTGAACACTGAAGCTTTCTTT
CDR3 protein: CAWSLGLLNTEAFF

clone size: -
V gene: TRBV12-3/TRBV12-4
J gene: TRBJ1-5
D gene: -
CDR3 DNA: TGTGCCAGCAGTCCCTCGGACCAAAATCAGCCCCAGCATTTT
CDR3 protein: CASSPSDQNQPQHF

clone size: -
V gene: TRBV9
J gene: TRBJ2-7
D gene: -
CDR3 DNA: TGTGCCAGCAGCGTAGATGTAGGCCGCTACGAGCAGTACTTC
CDR3 protein: CASSVDVGRYEQYF

clone size: few
V gene: TRBV5-5
J gene: TRBJ2-7
D gene: -
CDR3 DNA: TGTGCCAGCAGCCCAGCCGTACCCTACGAGCAGTACTTC
CDR3 protein: CASSPAVPYEQYF

clone size: once
V gene: TRBV7-2
J gene: TRBJ1-2
D gene: -
CDR3 DNA: TGTGCCAGCAGCTCAGGGAGTTGGGATGGCTACACCTTC
CDR3 protein: CASSSGSWDGYTF

clone size: -
V gene: TRBV6-5
J gene: TRBJ2-5
D gene: -
CDR3 DNA: TGTGCCAGCAGTTACCTCGGTGGGGTGGGAGAGACCCAGTACTTC
CDR3 protein: CASSYLGGVGETQYF

clone size: -
V gene: TRBV7-9
J gene: TRBJ2-7
D gene: -
CDR3 DNA: TGTGCCAGCACCACCCAAGATGACAGGCTAAGCTCCTACGAGCAGTACTTC
CDR3 protein: CASTTQDDRLSSYEQYF

clone size: many
V gene: TRBV7-9
J gene: TRBJ2-7
D gene: -
CDR3 DNA: TGTGCCATCGGAGGAGGGCGATCCTACGAGCAGTACTTC
CDR3 protein: CAIGGGRSYEQYF

clone size: few
V gene: TRBV4-2
J gene: TRBJ2-7
D gene: -
CDR3 DNA: TGTGCCAGCAGCCCCCACACCGACGAGCAGTACTTC
CDR3 protein: CASSPHTDEQYF

clone size: -
V gene: TRBV20-1
J gene: TRBJ2-7
D gene: -
CDR3 DNA: TGCAGTGCTAGCCAAGATTCCTACGAGCAGTACTTC
CDR3 protein: CSASQDSYEQYF

clone size: once
V gene: TRBV5-6
J gene: TRBJ2-3
D gene: TRBD2
CDR3 DNA: TGTGCCAGCATTCATTCGCCTCCAGTCCGGGAGGGCCCTCCAGATACGCAGTATTTT
CDR3 protein: CASIHSPPVREGPPDTQYF

clone size: -
V gene: TRBV20-1
J gene: TRBJ2-7
D gene: TRBD2
CDR3 DNA: TGCAGTGCCAAACCGGGACTAGTGTCCTACGAGCAGTACTTC
CDR3 protein: CSAKPGLVSYEQYF

clone size: -
V gene: TRBV7-9
J gene: TRBJ2-5
D gene: TRBD2
CDR3 DNA: TGTGCCAGCAGCCCGGACCGGGGGGGCAGGAACCAAGAGACCCAGTACTTC
CDR3 protein: CASSPDRGGRNQETQYF